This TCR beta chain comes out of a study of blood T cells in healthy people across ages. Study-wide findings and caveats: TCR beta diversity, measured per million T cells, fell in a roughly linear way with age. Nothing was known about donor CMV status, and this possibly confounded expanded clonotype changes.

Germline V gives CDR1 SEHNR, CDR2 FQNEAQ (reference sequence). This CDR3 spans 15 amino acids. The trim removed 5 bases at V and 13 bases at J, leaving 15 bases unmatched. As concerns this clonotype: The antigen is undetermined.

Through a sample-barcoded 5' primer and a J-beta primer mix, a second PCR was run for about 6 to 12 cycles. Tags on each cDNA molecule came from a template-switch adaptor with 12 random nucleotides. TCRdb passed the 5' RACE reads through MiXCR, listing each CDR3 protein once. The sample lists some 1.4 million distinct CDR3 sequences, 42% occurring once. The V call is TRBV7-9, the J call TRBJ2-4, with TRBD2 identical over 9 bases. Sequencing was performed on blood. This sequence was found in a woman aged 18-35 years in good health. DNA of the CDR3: TGTGCCAGCAGCCAGCTAGCGGGACCTCTGGGGGAGCAGTACTTC. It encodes CASSQLAGPLGEQYF.